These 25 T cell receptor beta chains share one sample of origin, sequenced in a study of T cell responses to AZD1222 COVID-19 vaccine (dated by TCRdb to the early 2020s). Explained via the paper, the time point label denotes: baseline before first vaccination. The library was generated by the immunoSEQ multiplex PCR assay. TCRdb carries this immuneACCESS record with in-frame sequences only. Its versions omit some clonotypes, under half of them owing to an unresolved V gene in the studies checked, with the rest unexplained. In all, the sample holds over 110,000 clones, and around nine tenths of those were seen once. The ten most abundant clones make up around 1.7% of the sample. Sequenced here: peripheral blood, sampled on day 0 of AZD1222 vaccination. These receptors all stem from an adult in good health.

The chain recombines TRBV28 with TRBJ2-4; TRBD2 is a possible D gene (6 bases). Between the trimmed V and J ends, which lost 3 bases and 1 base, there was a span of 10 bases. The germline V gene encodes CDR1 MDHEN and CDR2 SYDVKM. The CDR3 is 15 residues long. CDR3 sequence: CASSLGGVAKNIQYF. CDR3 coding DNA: TGTGCCAGCAGTTTGGGGGGAGTGGCCAAAAACATTCAGTACTTC.

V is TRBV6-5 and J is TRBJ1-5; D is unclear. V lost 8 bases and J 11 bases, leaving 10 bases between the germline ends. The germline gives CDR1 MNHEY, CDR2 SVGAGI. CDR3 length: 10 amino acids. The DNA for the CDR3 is TGTGCCAGCCCAAGTCGGACCCAGCATTTT. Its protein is CASPSRTQHF.

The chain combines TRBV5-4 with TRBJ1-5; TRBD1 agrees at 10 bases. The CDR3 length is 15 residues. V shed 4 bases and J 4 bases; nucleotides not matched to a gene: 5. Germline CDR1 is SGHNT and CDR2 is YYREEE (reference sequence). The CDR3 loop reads CASSPGTGDNQPQHF. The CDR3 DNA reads TGTGCCAGCAGCCCTGGGACAGGGGATAATCAGCCCCAGCATTTT.

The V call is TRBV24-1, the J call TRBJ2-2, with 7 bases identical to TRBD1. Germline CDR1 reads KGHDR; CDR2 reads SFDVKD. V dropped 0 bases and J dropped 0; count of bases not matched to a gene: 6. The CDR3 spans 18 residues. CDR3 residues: CATSDLQRGTANTGELFF. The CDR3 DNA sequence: TGTGCCACCAGTGATTTGCAGAGGGGGACAGCGAACACCGGGGAGCTGTTTTTT.

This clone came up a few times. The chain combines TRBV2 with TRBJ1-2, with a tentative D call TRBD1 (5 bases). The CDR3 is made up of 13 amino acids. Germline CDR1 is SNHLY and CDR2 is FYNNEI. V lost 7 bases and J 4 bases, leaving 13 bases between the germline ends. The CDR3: CASMRTGFYGYTF. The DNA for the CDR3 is TGTGCCAGCATGCGCACAGGATTCTATGGCTACACCTTC.

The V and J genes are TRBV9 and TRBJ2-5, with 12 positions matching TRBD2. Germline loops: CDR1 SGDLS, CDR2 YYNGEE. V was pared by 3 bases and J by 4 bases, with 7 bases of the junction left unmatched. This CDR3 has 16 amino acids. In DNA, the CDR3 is TGTGCCAGCAGCGGGCTAGCGGGAGGGCCTGGAGAGACCCAGTACTTC. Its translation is CASSGLAGGPGETQYF.

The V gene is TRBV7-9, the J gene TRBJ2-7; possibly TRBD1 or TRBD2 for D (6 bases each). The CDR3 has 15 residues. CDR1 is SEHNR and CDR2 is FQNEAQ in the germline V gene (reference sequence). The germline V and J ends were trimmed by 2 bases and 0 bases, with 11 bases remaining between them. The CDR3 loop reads CASSLNRGPSYEQYF. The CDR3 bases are TGTGCCAGCAGCTTAAACCGGGGGCCCTCCTACGAGCAGTACTTC.

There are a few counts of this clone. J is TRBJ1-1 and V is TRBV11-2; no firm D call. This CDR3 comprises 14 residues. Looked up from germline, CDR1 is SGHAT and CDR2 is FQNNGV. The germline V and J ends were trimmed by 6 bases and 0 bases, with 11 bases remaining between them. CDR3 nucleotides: TGTGCCAGCAGGCTGAGGATCCTGAACACTGAAGCTTTCTTT. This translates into CASRLRILNTEAFF.

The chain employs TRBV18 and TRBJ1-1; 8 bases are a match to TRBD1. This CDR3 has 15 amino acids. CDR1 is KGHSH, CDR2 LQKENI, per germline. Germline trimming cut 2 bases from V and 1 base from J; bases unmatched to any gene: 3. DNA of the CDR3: TGTGCCAGCTCACCAGCCGGGACAGGGAACACTGAAGCTTTCTTT. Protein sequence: CASSPAGTGNTEAFF.

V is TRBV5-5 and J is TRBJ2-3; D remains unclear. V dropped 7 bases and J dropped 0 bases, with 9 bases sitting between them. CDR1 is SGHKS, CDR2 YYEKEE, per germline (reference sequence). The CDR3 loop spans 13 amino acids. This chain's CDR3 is CASGKASTDTQYF. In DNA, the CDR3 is TGTGCCAGCGGGAAAGCTAGCACAGATACGCAGTATTTT.

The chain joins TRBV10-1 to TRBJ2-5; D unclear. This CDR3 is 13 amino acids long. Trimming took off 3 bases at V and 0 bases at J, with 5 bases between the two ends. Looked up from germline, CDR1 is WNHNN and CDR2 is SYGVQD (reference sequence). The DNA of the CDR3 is TGCGCCAGCAGTGAAGGCTACCAAGAGACCCAGTACTTC. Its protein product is CASSEGYQETQYF.

The CDR3 reads CASSYTADSSYNEQFF. The CDR3 nucleotides read TGTGCCAGCAGTTACACAGCGGATAGCTCCTACAATGAGCAGTTCTTC. V gene TRBV6-5 combines with J gene TRBJ2-1, with D tentatively TRBD2 (5 bases). Germline lookup yields CDR1 MNHEY and CDR2 SVGAGI. The germline V and J ends were trimmed by 2 bases and 0 bases, with 11 bases remaining between them. The CDR3 loop spans 16 amino acids.

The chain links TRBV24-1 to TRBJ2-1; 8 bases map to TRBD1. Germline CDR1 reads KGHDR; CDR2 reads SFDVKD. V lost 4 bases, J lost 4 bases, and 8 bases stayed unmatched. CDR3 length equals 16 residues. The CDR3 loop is CATSDSGTGSYNEQFF. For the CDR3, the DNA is TGTGCCACCAGTGACTCCGGGACAGGTAGTTACAATGAGCAGTTCTTC.

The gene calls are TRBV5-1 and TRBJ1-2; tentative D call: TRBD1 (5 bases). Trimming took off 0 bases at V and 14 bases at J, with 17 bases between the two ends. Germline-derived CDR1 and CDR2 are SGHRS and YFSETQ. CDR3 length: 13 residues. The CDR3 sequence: CASSLVGSGESTF. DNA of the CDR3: TGCGCCAGCAGCTTGGTTGGATCGGGGGAGTCAACCTTC.

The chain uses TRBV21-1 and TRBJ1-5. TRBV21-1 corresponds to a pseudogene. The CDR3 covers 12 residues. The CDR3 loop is CASAFGRQPQHF. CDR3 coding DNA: TGTGCCAGCGCATTCGGCCGTCAGCCCCAGCATTTT.

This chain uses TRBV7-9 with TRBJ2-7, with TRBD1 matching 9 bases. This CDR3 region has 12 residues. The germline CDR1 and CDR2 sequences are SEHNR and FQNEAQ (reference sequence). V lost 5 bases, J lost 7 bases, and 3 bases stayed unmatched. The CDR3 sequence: CASSRDRAEQYF. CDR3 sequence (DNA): TGTGCCAGCAGCCGGGACAGGGCTGAGCAGTACTTC.

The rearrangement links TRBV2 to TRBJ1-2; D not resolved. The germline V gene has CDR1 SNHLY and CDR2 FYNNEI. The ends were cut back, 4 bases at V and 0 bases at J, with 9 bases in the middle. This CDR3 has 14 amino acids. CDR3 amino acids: CASSGLNSNYGYTF. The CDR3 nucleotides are TGTGCCAGCAGTGGACTGAACTCTAACTATGGCTACACCTTC.

The chain's CDR3 is CASSMRDQPQHF. In nucleotides, the CDR3 is TGTGCCAGTAGTATGAGGGATCAGCCCCAGCATTTT. The chain uses TRBV19 and TRBJ1-5; D is uncertain. V gave up 3 bases and J gave up 5 bases, with 5 bases separating them. The CDR3 contains 12 residues. CDR1 is LNHDA, CDR2 SQIVND, per germline (reference sequence).

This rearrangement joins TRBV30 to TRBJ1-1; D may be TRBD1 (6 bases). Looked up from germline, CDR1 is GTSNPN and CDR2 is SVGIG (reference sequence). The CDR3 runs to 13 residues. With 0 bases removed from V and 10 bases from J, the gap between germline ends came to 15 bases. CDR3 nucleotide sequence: TGTGCCTGGAGTGTAATGGGGGCGCTCGGAGCTTTCTTT. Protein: CAWSVMGALGAFF.

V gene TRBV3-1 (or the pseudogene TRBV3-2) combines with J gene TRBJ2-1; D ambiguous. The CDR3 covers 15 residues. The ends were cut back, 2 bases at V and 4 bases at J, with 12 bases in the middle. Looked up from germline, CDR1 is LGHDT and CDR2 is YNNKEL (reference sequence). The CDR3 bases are TGTGCCAGCAGCCAACTCCGGACGGCTTACAATGAGCAGTTCTTC. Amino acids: CASSQLRTAYNEQFF.

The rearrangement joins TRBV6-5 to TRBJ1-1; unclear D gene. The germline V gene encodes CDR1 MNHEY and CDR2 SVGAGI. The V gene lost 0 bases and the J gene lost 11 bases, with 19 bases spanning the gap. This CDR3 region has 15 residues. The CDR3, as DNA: TGTGCCAGCAGTTACTCTGGGTCCGGGAGCAATGAGGCTTTCTTT. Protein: CASSYSGSGSNEAFF.

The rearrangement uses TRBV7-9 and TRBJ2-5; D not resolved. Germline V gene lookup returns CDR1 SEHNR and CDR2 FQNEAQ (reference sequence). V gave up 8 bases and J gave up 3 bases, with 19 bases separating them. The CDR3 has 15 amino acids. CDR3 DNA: TGTGCCAGCCGAGCAGCCTCCCAGGCGGAAGAGACCCAGTACTTC. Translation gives CASRAASQAEETQYF.

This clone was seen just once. DNA of the CDR3: TGTGCCAGCAGCCCTACAGGGGAGAATCAAAAACTGTTTTTT. Amino acid sequence: CASSPTGENQKLFF. The chain carries TRBV9 and TRBJ1-4; 7 positions match TRBD1. Germline CDR1 reads SGDLS; CDR2 reads YYNGEE. Trimming cost V 4 bases and J 9 bases; bases outside gene matches: 9. The CDR3 spans 14 residues.

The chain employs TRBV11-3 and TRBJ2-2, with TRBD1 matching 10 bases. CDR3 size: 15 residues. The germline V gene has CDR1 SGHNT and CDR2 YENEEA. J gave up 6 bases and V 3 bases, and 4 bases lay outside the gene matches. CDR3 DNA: TGTGCCAGCAGCTTGCGGGACAGGGGACCCGGGGAGCTGTTTTTT. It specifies CASSLRDRGPGELFF. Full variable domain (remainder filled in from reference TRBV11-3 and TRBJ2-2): EAGVVQSPRYKIIEKKQPVAFWCNPISGHNTLYWYLQNLGQGPELLIRYENEEAVDDSQLPKDRFSAERLKGVDSTLKIQPAELGDSAVYLCASSLRDRGPGELFFGEGSRLTVL.

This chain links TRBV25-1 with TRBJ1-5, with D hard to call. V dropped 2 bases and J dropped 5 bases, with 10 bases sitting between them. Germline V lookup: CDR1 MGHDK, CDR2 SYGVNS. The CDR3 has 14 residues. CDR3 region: CASSEGQLHQPQHF. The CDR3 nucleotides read TGTGCCAGCAGTGAAGGGCAGTTGCATCAGCCCCAGCATTTT. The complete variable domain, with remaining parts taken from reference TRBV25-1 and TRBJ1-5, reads EADIYQTPRYLVIGTGKKITLECSQTMGHDKMYWYQQDPGMELHLIHYSYGVNSTEKGDLSSESTVSRIRTEHFPLTLESARPSHTSQYLCASSEGQLHQPQHFGDGTRLSIL.